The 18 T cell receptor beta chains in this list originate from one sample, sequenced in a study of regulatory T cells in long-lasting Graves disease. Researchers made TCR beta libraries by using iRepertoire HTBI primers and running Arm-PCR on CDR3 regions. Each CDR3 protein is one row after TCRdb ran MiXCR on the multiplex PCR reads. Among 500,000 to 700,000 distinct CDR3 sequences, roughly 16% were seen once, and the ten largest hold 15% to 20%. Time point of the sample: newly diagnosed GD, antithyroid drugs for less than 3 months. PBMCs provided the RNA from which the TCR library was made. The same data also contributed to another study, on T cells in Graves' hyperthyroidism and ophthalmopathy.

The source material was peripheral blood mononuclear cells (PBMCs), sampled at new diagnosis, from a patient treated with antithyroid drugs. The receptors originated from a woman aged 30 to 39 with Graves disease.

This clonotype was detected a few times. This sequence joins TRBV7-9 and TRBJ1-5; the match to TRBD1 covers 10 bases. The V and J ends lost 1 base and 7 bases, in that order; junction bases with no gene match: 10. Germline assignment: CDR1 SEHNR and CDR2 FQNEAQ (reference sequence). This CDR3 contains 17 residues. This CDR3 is CASSLGGGTGEGQPQHF. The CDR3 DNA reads TGTGCCAGCAGCTTAGGGGGGGGGACAGGGGAAGGACAGCCCCAGCATTTT.

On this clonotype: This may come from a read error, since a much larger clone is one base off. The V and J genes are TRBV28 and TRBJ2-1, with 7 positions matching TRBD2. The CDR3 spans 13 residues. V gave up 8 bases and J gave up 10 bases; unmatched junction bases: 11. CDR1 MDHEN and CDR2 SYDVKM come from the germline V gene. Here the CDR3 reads CASAPPPGGEQFF. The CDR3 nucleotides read TGTGCCAGCGCCCCACCACCCGGGGGGGAGCAGTTCTTC.

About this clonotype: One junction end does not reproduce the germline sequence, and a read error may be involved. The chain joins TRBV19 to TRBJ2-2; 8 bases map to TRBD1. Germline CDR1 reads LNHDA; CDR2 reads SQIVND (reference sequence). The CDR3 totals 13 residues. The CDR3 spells CASQGAKTGELFF. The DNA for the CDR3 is TGTGCCAGCCAGGGGGCGAAAACCGGGGAGCTGTTTTTT. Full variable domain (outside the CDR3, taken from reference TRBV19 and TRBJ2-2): DGGITQSPKYLFRKEGQNVTLSCEQNLNHDAMYWYRQDPGQGLRLIYYSQIVNDFQKGDIAEGYSVSREKKESFPLTVTSAQKNPTAFYLCASQGAKTGELFFGEGSRLTVL.

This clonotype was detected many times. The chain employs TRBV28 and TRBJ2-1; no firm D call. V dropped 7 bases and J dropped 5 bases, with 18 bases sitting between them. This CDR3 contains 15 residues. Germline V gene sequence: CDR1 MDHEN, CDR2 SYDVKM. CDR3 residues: CASTWVVKPNNEQFF. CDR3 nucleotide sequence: TGTGCCAGCACGTGGGTCGTTAAGCCGAACAATGAGCAGTTCTTC.

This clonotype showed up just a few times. The chain's CDR3 is CASSYTGQGNTGELFF. In nucleotides, the CDR3 is TGTGCCAGCAGCTATACGGGACAGGGGAACACCGGGGAGCTGTTTTTT. V usage is TRBV13 and J usage is TRBJ2-2, with 9 nucleotides matching TRBD1. V trimming: 4 bases; J trimming: 1 base; junction bases outside the gene matches: 4. The CDR3 has 16 amino acids. CDR1 and CDR2 from the germline V gene are PRHDT and FYEKMQ (reference sequence).

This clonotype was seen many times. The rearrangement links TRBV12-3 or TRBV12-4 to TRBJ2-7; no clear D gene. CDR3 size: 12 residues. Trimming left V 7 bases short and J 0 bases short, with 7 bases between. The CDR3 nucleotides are TGTGCCAGCACAGCAGGCTCCTACGAGCAGTACTTC. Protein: CASTAGSYEQYF.

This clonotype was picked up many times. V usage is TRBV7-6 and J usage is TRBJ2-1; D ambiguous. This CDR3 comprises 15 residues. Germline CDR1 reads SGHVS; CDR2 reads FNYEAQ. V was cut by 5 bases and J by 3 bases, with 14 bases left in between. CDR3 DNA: TGTGCCAGCAGCCTCGGCGGCTCCCGCTACAATGAGCAGTTCTTC. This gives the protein CASSLGGSRYNEQFF.

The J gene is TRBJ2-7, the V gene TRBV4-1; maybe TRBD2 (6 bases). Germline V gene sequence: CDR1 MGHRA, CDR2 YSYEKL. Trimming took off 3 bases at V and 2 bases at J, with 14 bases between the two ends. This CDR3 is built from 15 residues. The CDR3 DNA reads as TGCGCCAGCAGCCATCCCCCCCAGCGGGCCTACGAGCAGTACTTC. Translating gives CASSHPPQRAYEQYF.

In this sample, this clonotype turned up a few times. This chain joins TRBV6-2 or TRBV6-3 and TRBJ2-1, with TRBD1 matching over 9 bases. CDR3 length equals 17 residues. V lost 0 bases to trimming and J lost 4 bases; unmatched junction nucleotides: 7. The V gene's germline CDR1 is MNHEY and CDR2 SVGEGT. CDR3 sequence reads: CASSYSVDRGSYNEQFF. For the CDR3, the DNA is TGTGCCAGCAGTTACTCCGTTGACAGGGGGTCTTACAATGAGCAGTTCTTC.

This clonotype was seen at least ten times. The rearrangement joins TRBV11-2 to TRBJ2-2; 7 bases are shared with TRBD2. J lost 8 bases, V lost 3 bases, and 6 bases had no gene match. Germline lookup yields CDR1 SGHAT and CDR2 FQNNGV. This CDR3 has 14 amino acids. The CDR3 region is CASSFRAGAGELFF. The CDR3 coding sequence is TGTGCCAGCAGCTTTCGGGCGGGAGCTGGGGAGCTGTTTTTT.

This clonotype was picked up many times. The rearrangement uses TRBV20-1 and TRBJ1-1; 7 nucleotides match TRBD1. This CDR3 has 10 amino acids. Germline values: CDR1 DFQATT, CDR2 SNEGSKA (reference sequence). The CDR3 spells CTTGTAEAFF. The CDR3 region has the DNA TGCACGACAGGGACCGCTGAAGCTTTCTTT.

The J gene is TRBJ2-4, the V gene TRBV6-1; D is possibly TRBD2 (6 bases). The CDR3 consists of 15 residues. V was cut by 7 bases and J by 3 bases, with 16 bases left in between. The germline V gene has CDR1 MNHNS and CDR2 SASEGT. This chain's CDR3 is CASTLGGGGKNIQYF. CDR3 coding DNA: TGTGCCAGCACCCTGGGGGGAGGTGGCAAAAACATTCAGTACTTC.

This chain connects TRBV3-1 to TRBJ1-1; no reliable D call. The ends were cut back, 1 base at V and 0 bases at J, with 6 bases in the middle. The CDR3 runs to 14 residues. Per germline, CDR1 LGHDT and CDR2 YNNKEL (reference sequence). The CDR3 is CASSQVAVNTEAFF. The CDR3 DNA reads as TGTGCCAGCAGCCAAGTTGCGGTGAACACTGAAGCTTTCTTT.

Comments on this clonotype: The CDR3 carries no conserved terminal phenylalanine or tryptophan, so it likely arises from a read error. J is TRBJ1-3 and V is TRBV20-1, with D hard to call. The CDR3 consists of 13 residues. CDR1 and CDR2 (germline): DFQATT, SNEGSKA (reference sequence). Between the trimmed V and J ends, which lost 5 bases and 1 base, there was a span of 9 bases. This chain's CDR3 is CSALEGSGNTIYL. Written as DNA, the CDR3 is TGCAGTGCTCTAGAAGGTTCTGGAAACACCATATATCTT.

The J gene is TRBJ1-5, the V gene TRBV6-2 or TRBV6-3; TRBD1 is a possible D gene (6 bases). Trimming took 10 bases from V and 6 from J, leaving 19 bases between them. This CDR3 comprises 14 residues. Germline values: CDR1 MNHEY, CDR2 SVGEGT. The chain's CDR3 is CATPDQGRSQPQHF. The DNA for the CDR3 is TGTGCCACCCCAGATCAGGGGCGCAGTCAGCCCCAGCATTTT.

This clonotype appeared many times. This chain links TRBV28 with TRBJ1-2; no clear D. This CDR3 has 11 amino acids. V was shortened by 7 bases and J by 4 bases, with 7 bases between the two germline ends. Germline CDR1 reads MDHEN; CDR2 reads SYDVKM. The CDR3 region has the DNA TGTGCCAGCACAGGACCCTATGGCTACACCTTC. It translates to CASTGPYGYTF.

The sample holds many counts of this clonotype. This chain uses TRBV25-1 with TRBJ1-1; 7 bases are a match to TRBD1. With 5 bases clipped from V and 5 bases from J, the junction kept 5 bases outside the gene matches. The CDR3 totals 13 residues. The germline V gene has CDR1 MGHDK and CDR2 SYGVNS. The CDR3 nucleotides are TGTGCCAGCAGTCAAAACAGGGGTACTGAAGCTTTCTTT. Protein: CASSQNRGTEAFF.

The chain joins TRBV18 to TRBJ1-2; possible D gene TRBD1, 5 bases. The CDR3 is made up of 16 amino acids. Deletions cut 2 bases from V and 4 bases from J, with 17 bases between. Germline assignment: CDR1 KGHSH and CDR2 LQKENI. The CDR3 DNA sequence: TGTGCCAGCTCACCAGTATCAGGGACTTCCTTCTATGGCTACACCTTC. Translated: CASSPVSGTSFYGYTF. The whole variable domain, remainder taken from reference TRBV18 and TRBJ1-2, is NAGVMQNPRHLVRRRGQEARLRCSPMKGHSHVYWYRQLPEEGLKFMVYLQKENIIDESGMPKERFSAEFPKEGPSILRIQQVVRGDSAAYFCASSPVSGTSFYGYTFGSGTRLTVV.